The 22 T cell receptor beta chains below come from one sample, sequenced in a study of blood T cell repertoires in COVID-19. Assay: immunoSEQ multiplex PCR; the TCRdb copy retains only in-frame clones and omits some. The table has about 140,000 clones, around 89% seen once. Sequencing was performed on peripheral blood. These receptors were obtained from a woman older than 75 with acute or convalescent COVID-19.

The gene calls are TRBV2 and TRBJ1-1, with D unresolved. This CDR3 has 13 amino acids. Per the germline V gene, CDR1 is SNHLY and CDR2 is FYNNEI. V shed 5 bases and J shed 0 bases, with 7 bases lying between them. As DNA, the CDR3 is TGTGCCAGCAGTTTAACTCTGAACACTGAAGCTTTCTTT. This translates into CASSLTLNTEAFF.

This chain uses TRBV2 with TRBJ2-1, with D perhaps TRBD1 (5 bases). Germline V gene lookup returns CDR1 SNHLY and CDR2 FYNNEI. V was pared by 7 bases and J by 4 bases, with 17 bases between. The CDR3 runs 15 residues. CDR3 coding DNA: TGTGCCAGCATGATGGGCCAGGGTAGATACAATGAGCAGTTCTTC. Its protein product is CASMMGQGRYNEQFF.

The chain combines TRBV5-5 with TRBJ1-1; no clear D. The germline V gene encodes CDR1 SGHKS and CDR2 YYEKEE (reference sequence). The germline V and J ends were trimmed by 2 bases and 2 bases, with 10 bases remaining between them. CDR3 length: 14 residues. The CDR3 coding sequence is TGTGCCAGCAGCTTAATGGAGAGAAACACTGAAGCTTTCTTT. Translated: CASSLMERNTEAFF.

The chain uses TRBV19 and TRBJ1-3; perhaps TRBD1 as D (5 bases). CDR1 is LNHDA, CDR2 SQIVND, per germline (reference sequence). The CDR3 is 16 residues long. V lost 6 bases to trimming and J lost 2 bases, with 17 bases between them. CDR3 region: CASSPPLRRAGNTIYF. CDR3 in DNA: TGTGCCAGTAGCCCCCCTCTCCGCAGGGCTGGAAACACCATATATTTT.

The chain is built from TRBV5-1 and TRBJ1-1; the D gene is possibly TRBD1 (6 bases). V shed 3 bases and J shed 3 bases, with 18 bases lying between them. CDR3 size: 16 residues. Germline CDR1 reads SGHRS; CDR2 reads YFSETQ. The CDR3 sequence is CASSSGPEKGDTEAFF. In nucleotides, the CDR3 is TGCGCCAGCAGCTCGGGGCCAGAAAAGGGGGACACTGAAGCTTTCTTT.

The V gene is TRBV7-9, the J gene TRBJ1-1; perhaps TRBD1 as D (5 bases). The V gene lost 6 bases and the J gene lost 1 base, with 9 bases spanning the gap. The CDR3 loop spans 13 amino acids. Germline CDR1 is SEHNR and CDR2 is FQNEAQ (reference sequence). This chain's CDR3 is CASRPTGNTEAFF. The CDR3 bases are TGTGCCAGCAGACCAACAGGGAACACTGAAGCTTTCTTT.

Details on this clone: Distinct nucleotide sequences in the sample also encode this CDR3. J is TRBJ2-1 and V is TRBV5-1; possible D gene TRBD1, 6 bases. There are 15 residues in the CDR3. Germline V lookup: CDR1 SGHRS, CDR2 YFSETQ. Trimming cost V 4 bases and J 1 base, with 12 bases left between them. CDR3 sequence reads: CASSPGTGSYNEQFF. The CDR3 DNA sequence: TGCGCCAGCAGCCCCGGCACAGGGTCCTACAATGAGCAGTTCTTC.

This sequence joins TRBV18 and TRBJ2-3, with TRBD1 identical over 8 bases. The germline gives CDR1 KGHSH, CDR2 LQKENI. After removal of 0 bases from V and 1 base from J, the junction contained 6 bases not matched to a gene. The CDR3 is 17 residues long. The CDR3: CASSPPNQGAGTDTQYF. As DNA, the CDR3 is TGTGCCAGCTCACCACCCAACCAGGGGGCTGGCACAGATACGCAGTATTTT.

The chain links TRBV2 to TRBJ2-3; D gene unclear. This CDR3 region has 14 residues. Germline loops: CDR1 SNHLY, CDR2 FYNNEI. V shed 4 bases and J shed 2 bases, with 10 bases lying between them. The CDR3 sequence is CASSVQAYTDTQYF. The CDR3 DNA is TGTGCCAGCAGTGTGCAGGCATACACAGATACGCAGTATTTT. The whole variable domain, remainder taken from reference TRBV2 and TRBJ2-3, is EPEVTQTPSHQVTQMGQEVILRCVPISNHLYFYWYRQILGQKVEFLVSFYNNEISEKSEIFDDQFSVERPDGSNFTLKIRSTKLEDSAMYFCASSVQAYTDTQYFGPGTRLTVL.

This chain links TRBV5-5 with TRBJ1-2; D gene uncertain. V was trimmed by 2 bases and J by 4 bases, leaving 15 bases between them. The germline CDR1 and CDR2 sequences are SGHKS and YYEKEE (reference sequence). This CDR3 spans 15 amino acids. CDR3 sequence: CASSLRAQTSYGYTF. The CDR3, as DNA: TGTGCCAGCAGCTTAAGAGCACAGACAAGCTATGGCTACACCTTC.

The chain carries TRBV7-6 and TRBJ2-3, with 9 bases lining up with TRBD1. The CDR3 is 16 residues long. The V and J ends lost 0 bases and 3 bases, in that order; junction bases with no gene match: 4. The germline V gene has CDR1 SGHVS and CDR2 FNYEAQ. The CDR3, as DNA: TGTGCCAGCAGCTTAGCGTATGGGACAGGGACAGATACGCAGTATTTT. This sequence encodes CASSLAYGTGTDTQYF.

This chain uses TRBV6-5 with TRBJ1-2, with D unclear. V lost 5 bases and J lost 4, with 14 bases in between. Per germline, CDR1 MNHEY and CDR2 SVGAGI. The CDR3 sequence is 14 residues long. The CDR3 DNA is TGTGCCAGCAGTCCCGAGGCGGGGTTCTATGGCTACACCTTC. Translating it yields CASSPEAGFYGYTF.

The chain has TRBV2 and TRBJ1-1; a weak D match, TRBD1 (5 bases). V was clipped by 7 bases and J by 7 bases, with 22 bases between them. Germline CDR1 is SNHLY and CDR2 is FYNNEI. The CDR3 is 15 residues long. The CDR3 reads CASITLGEGPNEAFF. CDR3 coding DNA: TGTGCCAGCATCACCCTTGGGGAGGGACCGAATGAAGCTTTCTTT.

The V call is TRBV5-1, the J call TRBJ2-2; the D gene is possibly TRBD2 (6 bases). This CDR3 contains 15 residues. Deletions cut 2 bases from V and 7 bases from J, with 15 bases between. Germline-derived CDR1 and CDR2 are SGHRS and YFSETQ. The CDR3 is CASSLNGGSYGELFF. The CDR3 coding sequence is TGCGCCAGCAGCTTAAACGGGGGATCTTACGGGGAGCTGTTTTTT.

This clone showed up just once. The chain joins TRBV19 to TRBJ2-7, with D possibly being TRBD1 (5 bases). CDR3 size: 13 residues. Germline V gene sequence: CDR1 LNHDA, CDR2 SQIVND (reference sequence). Trimming pared 4 bases from V and 3 bases from J, leaving 10 bases between. CDR3 protein: CASSNHDSYEQYF. CDR3 in DNA: TGTGCCAGTAGTAATCACGACAGCTACGAGCAGTACTTC.

This clone is a singleton in its sample. The chain combines TRBV5-1 with TRBJ2-5; the match to TRBD2 covers 7 bases. Germline V gene lookup returns CDR1 SGHRS and CDR2 YFSETQ. J lost 2 bases, V lost 5 bases, and 6 bases had no gene match. This CDR3 is built from 14 residues. CDR3 nucleotides: TGCGCCAGCAGTATGGTGGGGGGGCAAGAGACCCAGTACTTC. Amino acids: CASSMVGGQETQYF.

The V gene is TRBV5-1, the J gene TRBJ2-1; the match to TRBD2 covers 8 bases. There are 15 residues in the CDR3. Germline V CDR1 and CDR2: SGHRS, YFSETQ. Trimming cost V 0 bases and J 5 bases; bases outside gene matches: 4. In nucleotides, the CDR3 is TGCGCCAGCAGCTTGGCGGGGGGGCCCAACAATGAGCAGTTCTTC. Protein product: CASSLAGGPNNEQFF.

The chain carries TRBV12-5 and TRBJ1-1; a possible D gene is TRBD1 (6 bases). CDR1 is LGHNT, CDR2 FRNRAP, per germline. V gave up 7 bases and J gave up 1 base, with 13 bases separating them. This CDR3 spans 14 amino acids. The CDR3 protein is CASAWRGRNTEAFF. CDR3 DNA: TGTGCTAGTGCCTGGCGGGGGCGGAACACTGAAGCTTTCTTT. The full variable domain, with the rest looked up from reference TRBV12-5 and TRBJ1-1, is DARVTQTPRHKVTEMGQEVTMRCQPILGHNTVFWYRQTMMQGLELLAYFRNRAPLDDSGMPKDRFSAEMPDATLATLKIQPSEPRDSAVYFCASAWRGRNTEAFFGQGTRLTVV.

This rearrangement joins TRBV10-3 to TRBJ1-2; TRBD1 aligns across 9 bases. The CDR3 length is 13 residues. J gave up 7 bases and V 6 bases, and 6 bases lay outside the gene matches. Germline-derived CDR1 and CDR2 are ENHRY and SYGVKD. This chain's CDR3 is CAIREQGAFGYTF. Here the CDR3 DNA reads TGTGCCATCAGGGAACAGGGGGCGTTTGGCTACACCTTC.

The genes are TRBV7-8 and TRBJ2-7; perhaps TRBD1 as D (6 bases). CDR1 SGHVS and CDR2 FQNEAQ come from the germline V gene. This CDR3 spans 15 amino acids. V dropped 0 bases and J dropped 3 bases, with 12 bases sitting between them. CDR3 protein: CASSLAPGAIYEQYF. CDR3 sequence (DNA): TGTGCCAGCAGCTTAGCGCCAGGGGCTATCTACGAGCAGTACTTC.

The chain joins TRBV6-2 or TRBV6-3 to TRBJ2-2; 8 bases are shared with TRBD2. The CDR3 loop spans 14 amino acids. The germline V gene encodes CDR1 MNHEY and CDR2 SVGEGT. With 6 bases clipped from V and 6 bases from J, the junction kept 6 bases outside the gene matches. The CDR3 DNA is TGTGCCAGCAGGCCTACGGGGGGGCCCGGGGAGCTGTTTTTT. The encoded protein is CASRPTGGPGELFF.

This sequence joins TRBV14 and TRBJ1-2, with D possibly TRBD1 on 5 matching bases. V lost 1 base to trimming and J lost 2 bases, with 8 bases between them. Per the germline V gene, CDR1 is SGHDN and CDR2 is FVKESK. The CDR3 extends over 14 amino acids. CDR3 sequence reads: CASSQASGNYGYTF. The CDR3 nucleotides read TGTGCCAGCAGCCAAGCTTCAGGGAACTATGGCTACACCTTC.